These T cell receptor beta chains were read from a single sample in a study of T cell responses to AZD1222 COVID-19 vaccine. The table came from immunoSEQ multiplex PCR; TCRdb's copy has only in-frame clones and leaves some out. This table has about 73,000 clones, roughly 90% appearing once. Source: peripheral blood, taken 28 days after the second AZD1222 dose. All receptors come from an adult who received the AZD1222 COVID-19 vaccine. CDR3s include the opening cysteine and the closing phenylalanine or tryptophan. D genes are given only for firm matches. Clone size appears in some rows only: once, few, many, or a class for an expanded clone.

size | D | J | V | DNA | CDR3
few | TRBD1 | TRBJ1-1 | TRBV7-9 | TGTGCCAGCAGCTTAGGACAGGGTAACACTGAAGCTTTCTTT | CASSLGQGNTEAFF
NA | NA | TRBJ1-6 | TRBV6-5 | TGTGCCAGCAATCCCGCGGGTAATTCACCCCTCCACTTT | CASNPAGNSPLHF
once | NA | TRBJ2-5 | TRBV3-1/TRBV3-2 | TGTGCCAGCAGCCAAATCTCTAGCTTGGAGACCCAGTACTTC | CASSQISSLETQYF
NA | NA | TRBJ1-1 | TRBV18 | TGTGCCAGCTCACCTGGGGGGCCTGAAGCTTTCTTT | CASSPGGPEAFF
NA | NA | TRBJ1-5 | TRBV19 | TGTGCCAGTAGTATTAGGGGGGGGCGCTTGGCCAATCAGCCCCAGCATTTT | CASSIRGGRLANQPQHF
NA | NA | TRBJ2-3 | TRBV28 | TGTGCCAGCAGGGACCAGGGAGATACGCAGTATTTT | CASRDQGDTQYF
NA | NA | TRBJ1-4 | TRBV2 | TGTGCCAGCAGTGGGCAGGTTCGTCATGAAAAACTGTTTTTT | CASSGQVRHEKLFF
NA | NA | TRBJ2-1 | TRBV9 | TGTGCCAGCAGCGTAGAGCGGGCCTTCGATGAGCAGTTCTTC | CASSVERAFDEQFF
NA | NA | TRBJ1-1 | TRBV6-5 | TGTGCCAGCAGTTACTCGCAGAACATGAACACTGAAGCTTTCTTT | CASSYSQNMNTEAFF
NA | NA | TRBJ2-7 | TRBV24-1 | TGTGCCACCAGTGACTCACAGGGTTACGAGCAGTACTTC | CATSDSQGYEQYF